This T cell receptor (beta chain) stems from a study of CD8+ T cells in alopecia areata. It was cDNA, reverse transcribed from extracted RNA, that served as the sequencing template. TCRdb's copy holds only in-frame clones and misses some; the assay was immunoSEQ multiplex PCR. The table lists about 270,000 clones, with no singletons. Study conclusions and caveats: Among patients, TCR sharing was less clear than in mice, a difference possibly due in part to HLA diversity in the patient population. Scalp lesions, especially in alopecia totalis/universalis, had higher clonality than normal scalp.

Researchers sorted pooled cutaneous lymph node cells on the basis of CD4, CD8alpha, NKG2D, NKG2ACE and other markers. The CDR3 length is 14 residues. Germline loops: CDR1 FNHDT, CDR2 SITEND (reference sequence). As to this clone: Its antigen is not identified. Any gene name here is a mouse gene name. Coverage ceases 4 residues before the CDR3 finishes, and the germline J gene fills in the end.

V is TRBV19 and J is TRBJ2-7; maybe TRBD1 (5 bases). This TCR derives from a C3H/HeJ mouse with alopecia areata. Strain haplotype (MHC): H2-k. Sequencing used CD4+ T cells sorted from a lymph node. CDR3 amino acids: CASSPSRQKYEQYF. Incomplete CDR3 DNA: TGTGCCAGCAGTCCCTCCCGACAGAAATAT. Together with reference TRBV19 and TRBJ2-7, the CDR3 gives the full variable domain: GGIITQTPKFLIGQEGQKLTLKCQQNFNHDTMYWYRQDSGKGLRLIYYSITENDLQKGDLSEGYDASREKKSSFSLTVTSAQKNEMAVFLCASSPSRQKYEQYFGPGTRLTVL.